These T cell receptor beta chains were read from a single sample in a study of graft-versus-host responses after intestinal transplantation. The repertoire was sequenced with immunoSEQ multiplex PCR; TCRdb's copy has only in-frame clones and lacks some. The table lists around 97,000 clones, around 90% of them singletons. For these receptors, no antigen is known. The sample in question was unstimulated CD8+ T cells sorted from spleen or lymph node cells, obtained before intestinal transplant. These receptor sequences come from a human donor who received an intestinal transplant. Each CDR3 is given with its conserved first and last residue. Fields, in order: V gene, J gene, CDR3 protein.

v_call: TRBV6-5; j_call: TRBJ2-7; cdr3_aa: CASSYSVFAAWDEQYF
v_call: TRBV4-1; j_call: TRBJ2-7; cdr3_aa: CASRRGLEFYEQYF
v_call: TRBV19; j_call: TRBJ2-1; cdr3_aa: CASSIEVLGSYNEQFF
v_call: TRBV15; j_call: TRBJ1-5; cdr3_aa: CATSPHGDDQPQHF
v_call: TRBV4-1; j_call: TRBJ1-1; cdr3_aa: CASSQDLRGVGTEAFF
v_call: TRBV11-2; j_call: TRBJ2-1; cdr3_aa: CASSQDTYYNEQFF
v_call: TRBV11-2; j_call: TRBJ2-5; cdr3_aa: CASRYQTGNETQYF
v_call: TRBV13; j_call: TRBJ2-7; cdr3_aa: CASGREREEQYF
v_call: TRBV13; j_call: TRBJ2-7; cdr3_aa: CASSLAPVERGAEWGYEQYF
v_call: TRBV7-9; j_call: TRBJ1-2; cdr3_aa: CASSEPVGTSRDGYTF
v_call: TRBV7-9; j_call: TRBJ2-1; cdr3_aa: CASSLRPSEQFF
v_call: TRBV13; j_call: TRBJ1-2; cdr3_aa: CASSLRGGLDSYYGYTF
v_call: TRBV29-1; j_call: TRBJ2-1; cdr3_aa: CSVWHSTYNEQFF
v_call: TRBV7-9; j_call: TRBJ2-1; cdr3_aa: CASSRTRDGGIHNEQFF
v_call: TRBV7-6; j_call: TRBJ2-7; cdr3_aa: CASSLASGGYEQYF
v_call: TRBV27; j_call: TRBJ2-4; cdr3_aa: CASRLAAVAKNIQYF
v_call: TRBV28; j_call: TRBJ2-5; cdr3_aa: CASSSLNTPRLVGRETQYF
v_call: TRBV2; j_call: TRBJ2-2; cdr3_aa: CASSDSSGQGYTGELFF
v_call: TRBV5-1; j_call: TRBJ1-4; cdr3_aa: CASSPYGGEWDEKLFF
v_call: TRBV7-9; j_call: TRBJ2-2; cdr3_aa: CASSAAGPENTGELFF
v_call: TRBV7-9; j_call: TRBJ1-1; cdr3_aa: CASSHIQGVDTEAFF
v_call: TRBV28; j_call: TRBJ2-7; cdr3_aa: CASSLGTGWSYEQYF